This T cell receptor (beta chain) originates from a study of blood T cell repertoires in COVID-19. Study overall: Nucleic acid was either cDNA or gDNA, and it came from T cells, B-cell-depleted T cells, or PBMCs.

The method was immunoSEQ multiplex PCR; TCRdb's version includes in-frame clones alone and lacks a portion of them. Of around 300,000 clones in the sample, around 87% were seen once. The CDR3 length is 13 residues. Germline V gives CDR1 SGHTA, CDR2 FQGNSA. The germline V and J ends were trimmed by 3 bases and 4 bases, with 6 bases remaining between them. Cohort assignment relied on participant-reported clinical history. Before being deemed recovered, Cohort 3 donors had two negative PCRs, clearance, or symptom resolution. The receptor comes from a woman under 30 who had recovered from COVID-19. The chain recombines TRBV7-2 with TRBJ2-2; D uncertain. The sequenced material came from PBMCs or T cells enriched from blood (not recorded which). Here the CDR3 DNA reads TGTGCCAGCAGCTTCCCATCCACCGGGGAGCTGTTTTTT. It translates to CASSFPSTGELFF.